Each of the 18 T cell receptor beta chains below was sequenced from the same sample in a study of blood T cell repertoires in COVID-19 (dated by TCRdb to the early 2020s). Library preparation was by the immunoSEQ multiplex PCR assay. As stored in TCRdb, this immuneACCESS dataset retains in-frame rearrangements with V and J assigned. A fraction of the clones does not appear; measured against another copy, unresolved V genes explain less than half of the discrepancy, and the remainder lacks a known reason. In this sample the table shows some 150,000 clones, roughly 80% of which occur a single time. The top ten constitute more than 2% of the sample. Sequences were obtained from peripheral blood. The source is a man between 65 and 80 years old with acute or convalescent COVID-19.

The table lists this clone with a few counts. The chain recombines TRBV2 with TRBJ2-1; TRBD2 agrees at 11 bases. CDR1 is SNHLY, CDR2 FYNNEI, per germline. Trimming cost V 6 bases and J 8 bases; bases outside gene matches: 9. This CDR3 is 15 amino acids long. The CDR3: CASSVLAGALDEQFF. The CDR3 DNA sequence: TGTGCCAGCAGCGTACTAGCGGGGGCCCTGGATGAGCAGTTCTTC.

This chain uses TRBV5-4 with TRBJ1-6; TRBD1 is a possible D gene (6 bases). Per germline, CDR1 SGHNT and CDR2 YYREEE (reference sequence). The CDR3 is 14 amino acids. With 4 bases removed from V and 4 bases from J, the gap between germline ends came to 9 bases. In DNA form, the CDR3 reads TGTGCCAGCAGCCCGGGACAATATAATTCACCCCTCCACTTT. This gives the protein CASSPGQYNSPLHF.

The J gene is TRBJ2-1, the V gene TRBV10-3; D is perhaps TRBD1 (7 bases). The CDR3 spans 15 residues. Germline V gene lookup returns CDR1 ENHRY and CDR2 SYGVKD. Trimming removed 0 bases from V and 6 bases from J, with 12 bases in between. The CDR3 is CAISESTGRGNEQFF. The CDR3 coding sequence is TGTGCCATCAGTGAGTCGACAGGGCGGGGCAATGAGCAGTTCTTC.

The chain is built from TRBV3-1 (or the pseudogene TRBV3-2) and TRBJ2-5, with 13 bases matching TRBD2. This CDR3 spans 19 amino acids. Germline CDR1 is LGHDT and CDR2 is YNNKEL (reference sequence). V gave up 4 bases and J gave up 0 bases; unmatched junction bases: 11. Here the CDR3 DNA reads TGTGCCAGCAGCCCACCCGGGACTAGCGGGAATATGTACCAAGAGACCCAGTACTTC. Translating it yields CASSPPGTSGNMYQETQYF.

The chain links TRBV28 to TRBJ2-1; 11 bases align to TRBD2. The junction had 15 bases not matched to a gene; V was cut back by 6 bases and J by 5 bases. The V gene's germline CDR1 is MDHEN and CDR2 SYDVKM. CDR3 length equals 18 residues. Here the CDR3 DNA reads TGTGCCAGCAGCTTTAGGCCGAGGGCTAGCGGGAGGAACAATGAGCAGTTCTTC. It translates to CASSFRPRASGRNNEQFF.

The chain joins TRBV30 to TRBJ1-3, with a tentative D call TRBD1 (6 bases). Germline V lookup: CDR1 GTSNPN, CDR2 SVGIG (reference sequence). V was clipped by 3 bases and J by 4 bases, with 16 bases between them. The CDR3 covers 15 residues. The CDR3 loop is CAWRRDTLGGNTIYF. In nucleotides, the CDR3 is TGTGCCTGGAGGAGGGACACGTTGGGAGGAAACACCATATATTTT.

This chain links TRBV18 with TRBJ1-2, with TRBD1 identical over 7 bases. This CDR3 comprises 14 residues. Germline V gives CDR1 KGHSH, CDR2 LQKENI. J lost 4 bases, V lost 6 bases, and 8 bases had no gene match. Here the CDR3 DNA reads TGTGCCAGCTCCCCGACAGGGCTGGCCTATGGCTACACCTTC. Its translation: CASSPTGLAYGYTF.

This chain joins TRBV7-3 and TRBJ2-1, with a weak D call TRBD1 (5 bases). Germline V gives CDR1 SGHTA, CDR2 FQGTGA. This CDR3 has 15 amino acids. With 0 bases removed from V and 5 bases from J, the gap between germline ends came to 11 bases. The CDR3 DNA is TGTGCCAGCAGCTTAACGGGGCAATCACACAATGAGCAGTTCTTC. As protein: CASSLTGQSHNEQFF.

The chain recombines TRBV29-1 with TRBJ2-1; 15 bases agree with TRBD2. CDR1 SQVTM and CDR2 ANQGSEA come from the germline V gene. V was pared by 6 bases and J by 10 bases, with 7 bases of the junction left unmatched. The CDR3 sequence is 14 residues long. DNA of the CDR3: TGCAGCGTCTGGACTAGCGGGGGGGCGGGAGAGCAGTTCTTC. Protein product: CSVWTSGGAGEQFF.

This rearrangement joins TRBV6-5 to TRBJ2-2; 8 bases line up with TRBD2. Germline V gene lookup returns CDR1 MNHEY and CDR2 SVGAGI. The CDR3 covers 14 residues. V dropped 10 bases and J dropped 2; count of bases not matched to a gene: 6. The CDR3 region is CAIRGGLNTGELFF. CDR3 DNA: TGTGCCATTCGGGGGGGGCTTAACACCGGGGAGCTGTTTTTT.

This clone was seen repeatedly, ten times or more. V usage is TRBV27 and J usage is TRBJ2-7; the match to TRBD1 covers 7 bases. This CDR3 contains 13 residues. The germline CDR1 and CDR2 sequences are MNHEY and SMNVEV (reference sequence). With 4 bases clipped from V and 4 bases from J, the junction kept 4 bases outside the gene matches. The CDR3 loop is CASSYDRAYEQYF. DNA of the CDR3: TGTGCCAGCAGTTACGACAGGGCGTACGAGCAGTACTTC.

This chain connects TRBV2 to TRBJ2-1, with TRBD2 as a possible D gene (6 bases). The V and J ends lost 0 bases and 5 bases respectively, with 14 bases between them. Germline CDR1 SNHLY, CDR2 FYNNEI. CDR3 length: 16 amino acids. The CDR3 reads CASSEARGKGHNEQFF. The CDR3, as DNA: TGTGCCAGCAGTGAAGCACGGGGGAAAGGGCACAATGAGCAGTTCTTC.

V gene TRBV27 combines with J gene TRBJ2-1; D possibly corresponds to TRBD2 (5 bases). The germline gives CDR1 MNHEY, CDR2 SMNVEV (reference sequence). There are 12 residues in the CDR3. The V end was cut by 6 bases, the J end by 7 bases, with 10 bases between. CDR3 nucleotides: TGTGCCAGCAGGACCCCGGGGAATGAGCAGTTCTTC. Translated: CASRTPGNEQFF.

The CDR3 reads CASSLRTGQNEQFF. CDR3 in DNA: TGTGCCAGCAGCTTACGGACAGGGCAAAATGAGCAGTTCTTC. The chain links TRBV7-2 to TRBJ2-1; 8 bases are a match to TRBD1. The length of the CDR3 is 14 residues. Germline CDR1 reads SGHTA; CDR2 reads FQGNSA. J gave up 7 bases and V 2 bases, and 4 bases lay outside the gene matches.

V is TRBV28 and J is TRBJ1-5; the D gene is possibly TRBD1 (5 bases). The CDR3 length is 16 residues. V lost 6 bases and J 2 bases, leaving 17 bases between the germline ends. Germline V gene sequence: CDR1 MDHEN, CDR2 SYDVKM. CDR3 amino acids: CASRPGGGRGNQPQHF. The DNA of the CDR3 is TGTGCCAGCAGACCCGGGGGGGGACGGGGCAATCAGCCCCAGCATTTT.

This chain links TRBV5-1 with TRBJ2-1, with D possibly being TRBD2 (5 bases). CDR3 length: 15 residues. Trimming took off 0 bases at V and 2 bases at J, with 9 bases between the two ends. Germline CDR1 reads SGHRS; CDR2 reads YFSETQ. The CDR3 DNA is TGCGCCAGCAGCTTGGTGGCGGGCGCCTACAATGAGCAGTTCTTC. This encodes CASSLVAGAYNEQFF. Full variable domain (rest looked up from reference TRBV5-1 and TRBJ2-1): KAGVTQTPRYLIKTRGQQVTLSCSPISGHRSVSWYQQTPGQGLQFLFEYFSETQRNKGNFPGRFSGRQFSNSRSEMNVSTLELGDSALYLCASSLVAGAYNEQFFGPGTRLTVL.

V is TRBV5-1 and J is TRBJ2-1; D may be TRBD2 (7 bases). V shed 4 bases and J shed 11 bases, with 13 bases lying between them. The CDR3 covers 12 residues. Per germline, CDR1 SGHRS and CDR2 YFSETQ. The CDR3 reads CASSPEGGKQFF. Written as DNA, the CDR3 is TGCGCCAGCAGCCCGGAGGGGGGGAAGCAGTTCTTC.

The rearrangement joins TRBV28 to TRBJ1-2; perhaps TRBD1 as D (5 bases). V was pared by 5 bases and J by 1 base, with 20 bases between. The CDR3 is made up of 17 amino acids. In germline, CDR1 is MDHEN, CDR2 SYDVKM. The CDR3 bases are TGTGCCAGCAGTAGGCTTGACAGCGTACCACATAACTATGGCTACACCTTC. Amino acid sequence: CASSRLDSVPHNYGYTF.